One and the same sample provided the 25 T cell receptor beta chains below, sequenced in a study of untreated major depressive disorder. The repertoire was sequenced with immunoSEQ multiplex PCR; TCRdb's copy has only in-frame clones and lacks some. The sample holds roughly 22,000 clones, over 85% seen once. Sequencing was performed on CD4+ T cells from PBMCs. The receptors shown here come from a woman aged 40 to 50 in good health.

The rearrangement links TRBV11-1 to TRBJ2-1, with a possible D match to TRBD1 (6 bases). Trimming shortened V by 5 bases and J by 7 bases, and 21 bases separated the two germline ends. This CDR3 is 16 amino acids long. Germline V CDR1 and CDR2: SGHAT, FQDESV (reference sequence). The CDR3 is CASSVNRDGSKNEQFF. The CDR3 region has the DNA TGTGCCAGCAGCGTCAACAGGGATGGGTCTAAAAATGAGCAGTTCTTC.

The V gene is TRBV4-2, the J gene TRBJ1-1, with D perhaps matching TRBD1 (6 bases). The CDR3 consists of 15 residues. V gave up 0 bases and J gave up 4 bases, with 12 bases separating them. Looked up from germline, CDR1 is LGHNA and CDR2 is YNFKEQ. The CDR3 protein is CASSQDQTRGTEAFF. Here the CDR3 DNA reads TGTGCCAGCAGCCAAGACCAAACCAGGGGCACTGAAGCTTTCTTT.

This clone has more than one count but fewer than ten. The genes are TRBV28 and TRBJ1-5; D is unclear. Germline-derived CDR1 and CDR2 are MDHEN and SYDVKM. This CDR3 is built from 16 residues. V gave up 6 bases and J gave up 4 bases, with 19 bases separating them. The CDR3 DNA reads TGTGCCAGCAGCCCCCTAGTTTATGGGCATAATCAGCCCCAGCATTTT. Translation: CASSPLVYGHNQPQHF.

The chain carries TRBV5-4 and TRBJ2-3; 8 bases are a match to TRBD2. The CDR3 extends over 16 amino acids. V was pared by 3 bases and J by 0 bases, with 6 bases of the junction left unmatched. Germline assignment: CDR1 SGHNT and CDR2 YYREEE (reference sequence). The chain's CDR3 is CASSYYSGKSTDTQYF. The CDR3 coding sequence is TGTGCCAGCAGCTATTATAGCGGGAAAAGCACAGATACGCAGTATTTT.

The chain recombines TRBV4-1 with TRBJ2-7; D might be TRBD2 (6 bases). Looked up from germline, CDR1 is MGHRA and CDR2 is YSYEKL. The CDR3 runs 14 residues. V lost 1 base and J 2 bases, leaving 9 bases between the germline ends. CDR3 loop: CASSQGLDPYEQYF. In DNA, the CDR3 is TGCGCCAGCAGCCAAGGACTAGACCCCTACGAGCAGTACTTC.

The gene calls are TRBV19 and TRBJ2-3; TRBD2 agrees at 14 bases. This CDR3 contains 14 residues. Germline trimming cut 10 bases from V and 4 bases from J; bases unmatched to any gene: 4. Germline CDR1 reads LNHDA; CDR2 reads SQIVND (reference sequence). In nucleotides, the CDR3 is TGTGCCACTATGACTAGCGGGAGGGCAGATACGCAGTATTTT. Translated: CATMTSGRADTQYF.

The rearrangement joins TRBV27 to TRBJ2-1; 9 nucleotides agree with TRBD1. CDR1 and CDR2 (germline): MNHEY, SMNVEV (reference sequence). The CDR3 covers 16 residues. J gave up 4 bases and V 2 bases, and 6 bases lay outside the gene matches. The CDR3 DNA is TGTGCCAGCAGTTTACAAGGGACAGGGTCGTACAATGAGCAGTTCTTC. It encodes CASSLQGTGSYNEQFF.

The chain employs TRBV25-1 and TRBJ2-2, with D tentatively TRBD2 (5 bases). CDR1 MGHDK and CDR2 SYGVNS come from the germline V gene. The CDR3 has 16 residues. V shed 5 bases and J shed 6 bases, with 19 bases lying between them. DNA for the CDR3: TGTGCCAGCAGTCCGCTGGCGGGTCAAACCCCCGGGGAGCTGTTTTTT. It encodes CASSPLAGQTPGELFF.

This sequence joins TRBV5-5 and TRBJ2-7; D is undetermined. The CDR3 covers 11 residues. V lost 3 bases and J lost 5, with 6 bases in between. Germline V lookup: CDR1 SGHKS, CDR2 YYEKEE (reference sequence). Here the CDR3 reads CASSSIDEQYF. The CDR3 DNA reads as TGTGCCAGCAGCTCAATCGACGAGCAGTACTTC. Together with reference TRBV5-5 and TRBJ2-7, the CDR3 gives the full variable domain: DAGVTQSPTHLIKTRGQQVTLRCSPISGHKSVSWYQQVLGQGPQFIFQYYEKEERGRGNFPDRFSARQFPNYSSELNVNALLLGDSALYLCASSSIDEQYFGPGTRLTVT.

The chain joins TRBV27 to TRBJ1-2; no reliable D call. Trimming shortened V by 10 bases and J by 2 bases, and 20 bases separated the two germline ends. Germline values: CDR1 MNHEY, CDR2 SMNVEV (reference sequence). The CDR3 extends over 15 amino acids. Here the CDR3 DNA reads TGTGCCACTAGAAAGCATCTACTGGAAAACTATGGCTACACCTTC. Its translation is CATRKHLLENYGYTF.

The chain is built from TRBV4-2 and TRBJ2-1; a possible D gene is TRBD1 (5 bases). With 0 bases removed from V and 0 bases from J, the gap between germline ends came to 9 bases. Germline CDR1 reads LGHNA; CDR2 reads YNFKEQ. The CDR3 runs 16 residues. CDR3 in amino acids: CASSQDRAGSYNEQFF. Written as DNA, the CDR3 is TGTGCCAGCAGCCAAGACAGGGCCGGCTCCTACAATGAGCAGTTCTTC.

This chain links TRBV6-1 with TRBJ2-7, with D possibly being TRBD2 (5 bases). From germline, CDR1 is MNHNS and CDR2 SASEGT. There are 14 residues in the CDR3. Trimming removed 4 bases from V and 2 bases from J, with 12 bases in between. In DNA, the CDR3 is TGTGCCAGCAGTGTATCGGGGATAGCCTACGAGCAGTACTTC. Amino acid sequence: CASSVSGIAYEQYF.

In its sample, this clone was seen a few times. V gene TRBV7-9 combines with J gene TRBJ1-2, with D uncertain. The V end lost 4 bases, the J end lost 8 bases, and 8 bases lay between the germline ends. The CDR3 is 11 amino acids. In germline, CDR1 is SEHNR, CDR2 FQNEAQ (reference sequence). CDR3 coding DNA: TGTGCCAGCAGCTCCCCTGAGGGCTACACCTTC. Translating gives CASSSPEGYTF.

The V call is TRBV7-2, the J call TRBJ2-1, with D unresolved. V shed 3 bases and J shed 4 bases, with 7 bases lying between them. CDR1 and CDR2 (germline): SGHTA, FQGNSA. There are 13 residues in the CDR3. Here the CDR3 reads CASSFSLYNEQFF. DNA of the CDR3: TGTGCCAGCAGCTTTAGTTTGTACAATGAGCAGTTCTTC.

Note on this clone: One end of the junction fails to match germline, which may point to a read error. The DNA of the CDR3 is TGCAGTGCTAGACCCAACGTCTTT. This sequence encodes CSARPNVF. The chain couples TRBV20-1 to TRBJ1-1; unclear D gene. This CDR3 has 8 amino acids. Germline-derived CDR1 and CDR2 are DFQATT and SNEGSKA (reference sequence).

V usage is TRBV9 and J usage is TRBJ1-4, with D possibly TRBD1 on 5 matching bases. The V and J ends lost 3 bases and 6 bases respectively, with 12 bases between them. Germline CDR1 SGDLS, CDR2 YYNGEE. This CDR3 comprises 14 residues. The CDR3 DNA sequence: TGTGCCAGCAGCGCATCCCGGGGGGATGAAAAACTGTTTTTT. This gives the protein CASSASRGDEKLFF. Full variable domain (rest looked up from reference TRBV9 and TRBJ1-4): DSGVTQTPKHLITATGQRVTLRCSPRSGDLSVYWYQQSLDQGLQFLIQYYNGEERAKGNILERFSAQQFPDLHSELNLSSLELGDSALYFCASSASRGDEKLFFGSGTQLSVL.

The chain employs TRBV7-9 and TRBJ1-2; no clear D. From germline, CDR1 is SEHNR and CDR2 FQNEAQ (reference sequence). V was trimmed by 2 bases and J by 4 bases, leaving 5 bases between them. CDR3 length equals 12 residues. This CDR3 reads CASSLPGYGYTF. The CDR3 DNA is TGTGCCAGCAGCTTACCGGGCTATGGCTACACCTTC.

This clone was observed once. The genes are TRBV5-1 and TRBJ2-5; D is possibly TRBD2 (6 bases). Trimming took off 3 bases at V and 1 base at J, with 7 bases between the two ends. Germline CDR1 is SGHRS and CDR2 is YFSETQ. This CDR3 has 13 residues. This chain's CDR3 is CASSYSGQETQYF. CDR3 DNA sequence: TGCGCCAGCAGCTATAGCGGCCAAGAGACCCAGTACTTC.

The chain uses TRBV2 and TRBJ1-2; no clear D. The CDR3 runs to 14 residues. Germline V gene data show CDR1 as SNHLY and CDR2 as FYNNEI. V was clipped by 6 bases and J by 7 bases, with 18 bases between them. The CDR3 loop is CASREAGLGSGYTF. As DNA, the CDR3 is TGTGCCAGCAGGGAGGCCGGCCTAGGCAGTGGCTACACCTTC.

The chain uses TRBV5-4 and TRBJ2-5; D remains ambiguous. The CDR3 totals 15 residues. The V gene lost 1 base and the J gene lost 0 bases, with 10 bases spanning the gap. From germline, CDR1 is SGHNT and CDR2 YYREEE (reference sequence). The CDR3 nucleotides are TGTGCCAGCAGCTTGCAAGTCCAGGACCAAGAGACCCAGTACTTC. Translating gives CASSLQVQDQETQYF.

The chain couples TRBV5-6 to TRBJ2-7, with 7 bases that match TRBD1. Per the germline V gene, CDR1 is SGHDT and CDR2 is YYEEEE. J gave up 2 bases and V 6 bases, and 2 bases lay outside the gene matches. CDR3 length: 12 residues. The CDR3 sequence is CASNDRAYEQYF. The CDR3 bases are TGTGCCAGCAACGACAGGGCCTACGAGCAGTACTTC. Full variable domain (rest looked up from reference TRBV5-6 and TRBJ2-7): DAGVTQSPTHLIKTRGQQVTLRCSPKSGHDTVSWYQQALGQGPQFIFQYYEEEERQRGNFPDRFSGHQFPNYSSELNVNALLLGDSALYLCASNDRAYEQYFGPGTRLTVT.

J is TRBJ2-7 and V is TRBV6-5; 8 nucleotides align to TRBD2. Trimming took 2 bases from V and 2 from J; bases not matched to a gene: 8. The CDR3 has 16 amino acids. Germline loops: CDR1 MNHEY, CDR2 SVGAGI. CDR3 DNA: TGTGCCAGCAGTTACACAAAACTAGCGGAGACCTACGAGCAGTACTTC. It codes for CASSYTKLAETYEQYF.

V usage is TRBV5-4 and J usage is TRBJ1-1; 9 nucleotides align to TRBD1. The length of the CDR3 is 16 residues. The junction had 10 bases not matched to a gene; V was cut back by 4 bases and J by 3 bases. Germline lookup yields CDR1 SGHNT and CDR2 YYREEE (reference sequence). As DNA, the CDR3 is TGTGCCAGCAGCCTGGACAGGGGAGGATGGGACACTGAAGCTTTCTTT. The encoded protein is CASSLDRGGWDTEAFF. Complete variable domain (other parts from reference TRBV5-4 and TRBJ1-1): ETGVTQSPTHLIKTRGQQVTLRCSSQSGHNTVSWYQQALGQGPQFIFQYYREEENGRGNFPPRFSGLQFPNYSSELNVNALELDDSALYLCASSLDRGGWDTEAFFGQGTRLTVV.

The CDR3 DNA is TGTGCCAGCAGCCCTGGGACTAGCGGGGGGAACCAGTTCTTC. Protein: CASSPGTSGGNQFF. The V and J genes are TRBV11-2 and TRBJ2-1, with 15 bases aligning to TRBD2. Germline CDR1 is SGHAT and CDR2 is FQNNGV. V shed 5 bases, J shed 13 bases, and the junction held 6 bases outside the gene matches. This CDR3 region has 14 residues.

The CDR3 DNA sequence: TGTGCCAGTAGTAGAACAGGGGTGAACACTGAAGCTTTCTTT. It codes for CASSRTGVNTEAFF. The genes are TRBV19 and TRBJ1-1, with 7 bases fitting TRBD1. J lost 0 bases, V lost 4 bases, and 2 bases had no gene match. This CDR3 has 14 amino acids. Per the germline V gene, CDR1 is LNHDA and CDR2 is SQIVND (reference sequence).